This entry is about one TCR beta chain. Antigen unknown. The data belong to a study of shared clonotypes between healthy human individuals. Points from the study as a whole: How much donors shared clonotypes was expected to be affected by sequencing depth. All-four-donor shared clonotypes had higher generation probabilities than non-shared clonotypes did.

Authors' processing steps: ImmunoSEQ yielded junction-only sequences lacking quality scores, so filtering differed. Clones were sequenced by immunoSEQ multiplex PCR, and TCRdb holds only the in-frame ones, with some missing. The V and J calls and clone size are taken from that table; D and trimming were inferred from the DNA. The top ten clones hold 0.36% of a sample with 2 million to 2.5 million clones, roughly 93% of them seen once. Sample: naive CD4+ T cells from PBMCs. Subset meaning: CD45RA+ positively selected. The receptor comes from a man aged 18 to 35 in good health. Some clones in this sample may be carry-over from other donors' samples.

CDR3 nucleotides: TGCGCCAGCAGCTTGCGGGCGGGGACTAGCGGGAGTACCGGGGAGCTGTTTTTT. It encodes CASSLRAGTSGSTGELFF. V gene TRBV5-1 combines with J gene TRBJ2-2; 14 bases agree with TRBD2. The CDR3 contains 18 residues. Losses at the gene ends were 1 base for V and 5 bases for J; bases not matched to a gene: 7. Per germline, CDR1 SGHRS and CDR2 YFSETQ.